The clone carrying this T cell receptor beta chain was detected only a few times. Germline V gives CDR1 MNHEY, CDR2 SVGAGI. The CDR3 loop spans 15 amino acids. V lost 9 bases and J 0 bases, leaving 17 bases between the germline ends. The protocol was immunoSEQ multiplex PCR, while the TCRdb copy is restricted to in-frame clones and leaves out a portion. The repertoire has 15,000 to 20,000 clones, approximately 85% of them found once; the top ten carry under 75%. The record originates from a study of blood T cell repertoires in COVID-19. This clonotype originated in a man aged 80 or over with acute or convalescent COVID-19. Sequenced input: peripheral blood. The chain joins TRBV6-5 to TRBJ1-1; a possible D gene is TRBD1 (6 bases). CDR3 bases: TGTGCCAGTTGTTCCCAGGGGTTCATGAACACTGAAGCTTTCTTT. It translates to CASCSQGFMNTEAFF.